This T cell receptor (beta chain) was retrieved from a study of T cell responses to AZD1222 COVID-19 vaccine. Germline V gene data show CDR1 as MDHEN and CDR2 as SYDVKM. This CDR3 has 15 residues. V lost 6 bases and J lost 6, with 17 bases in between. The study, taken as a whole, reports: Among AZD1222 vaccinees, only six or seven were seropositive at baseline. Two AZD1222 administrations were followed by greater Spike-specific TCR breadth and depth.

The data were produced by immunoSEQ multiplex PCR, yet TCRdb's version contains in-frame clones alone and is incomplete. The data show about 120,000 clones, over 75% seen once. This clone was counted between two and nine times. Its antigen remains unidentified. The chain uses TRBV28 and TRBJ2-2; D perhaps matches TRBD1 (6 bases). This TCR derives from an adult in good health. Sequencing was performed on peripheral blood, taken on day 0 of AZD1222 vaccination. The CDR3 DNA reads as TGTGCCAGCAGCACACAGGGTCGACGAGCCGGGGAGCTGTTTTTT. Encoded protein: CASSTQGRRAGELFF.